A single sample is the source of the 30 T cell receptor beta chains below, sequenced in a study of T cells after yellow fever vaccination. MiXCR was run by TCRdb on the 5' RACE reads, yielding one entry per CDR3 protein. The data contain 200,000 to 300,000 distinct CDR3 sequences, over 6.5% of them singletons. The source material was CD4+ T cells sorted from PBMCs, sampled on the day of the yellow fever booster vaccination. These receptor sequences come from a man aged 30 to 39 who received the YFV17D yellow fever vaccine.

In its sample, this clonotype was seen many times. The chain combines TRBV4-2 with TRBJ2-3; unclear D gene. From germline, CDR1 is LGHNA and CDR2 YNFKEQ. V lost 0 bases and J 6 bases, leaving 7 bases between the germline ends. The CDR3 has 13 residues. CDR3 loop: CASSQDRRDTQYF. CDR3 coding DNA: TGTGCCAGCAGCCAAGATCGCAGGGATACGCAGTATTTT.

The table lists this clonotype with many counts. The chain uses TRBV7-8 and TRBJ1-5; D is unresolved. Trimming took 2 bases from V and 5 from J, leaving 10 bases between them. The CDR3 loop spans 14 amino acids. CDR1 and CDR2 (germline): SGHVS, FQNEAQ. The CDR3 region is CASSLKTVDQPQHF. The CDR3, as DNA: TGTGCCAGCAGCTTAAAAACAGTTGATCAGCCCCAGCATTTT.

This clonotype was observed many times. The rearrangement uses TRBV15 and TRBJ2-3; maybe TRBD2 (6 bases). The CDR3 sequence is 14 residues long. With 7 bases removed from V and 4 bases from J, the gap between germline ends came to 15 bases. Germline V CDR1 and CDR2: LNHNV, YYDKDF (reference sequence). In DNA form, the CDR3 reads TGTGCCACCAAGGACGGGAGACGGGCAGATACGCAGTATTTT. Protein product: CATKDGRRADTQYF.

The CDR3 reads CATSDSYLNEQFF. In DNA form, the CDR3 reads TGTGCCACCAGTGATTCATACCTCAATGAGCAGTTCTTC. This sequence joins TRBV24-1 and TRBJ2-1; D not certain. V lost 2 bases to trimming and J lost 6 bases, with 7 bases between them. The CDR3 is 13 residues long. From germline, CDR1 is KGHDR and CDR2 SFDVKD.

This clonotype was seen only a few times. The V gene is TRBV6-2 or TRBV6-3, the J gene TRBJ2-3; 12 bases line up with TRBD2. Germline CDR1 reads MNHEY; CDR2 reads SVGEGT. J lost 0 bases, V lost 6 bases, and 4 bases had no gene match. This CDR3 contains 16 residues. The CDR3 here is CASRYGTSGSTDTQYF. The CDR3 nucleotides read TGTGCCAGCAGATACGGGACTAGCGGGAGCACAGATACGCAGTATTTT.

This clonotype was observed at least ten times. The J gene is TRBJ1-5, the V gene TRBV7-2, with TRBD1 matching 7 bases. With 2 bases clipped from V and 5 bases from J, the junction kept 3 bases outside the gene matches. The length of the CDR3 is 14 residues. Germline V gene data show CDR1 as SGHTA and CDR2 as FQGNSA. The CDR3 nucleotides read TGTGCCAGCAGCTTATACACAGGGGATCAGCCCCAGCATTTT. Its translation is CASSLYTGDQPQHF.

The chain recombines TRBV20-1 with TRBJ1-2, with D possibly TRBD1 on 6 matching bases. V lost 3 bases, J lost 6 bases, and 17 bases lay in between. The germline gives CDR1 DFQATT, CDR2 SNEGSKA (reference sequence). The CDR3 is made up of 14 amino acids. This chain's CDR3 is CSASSSGARDGYTF. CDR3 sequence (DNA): TGCAGTGCTAGTTCGTCAGGGGCGCGGGATGGCTACACCTTC.

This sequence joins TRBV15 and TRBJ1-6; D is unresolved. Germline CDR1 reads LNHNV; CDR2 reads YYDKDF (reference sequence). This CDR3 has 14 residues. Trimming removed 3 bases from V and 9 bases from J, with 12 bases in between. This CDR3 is CATSSPTSASPLHF. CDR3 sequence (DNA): TGTGCCACCAGCAGCCCGACGTCGGCTTCACCCCTCCACTTT.

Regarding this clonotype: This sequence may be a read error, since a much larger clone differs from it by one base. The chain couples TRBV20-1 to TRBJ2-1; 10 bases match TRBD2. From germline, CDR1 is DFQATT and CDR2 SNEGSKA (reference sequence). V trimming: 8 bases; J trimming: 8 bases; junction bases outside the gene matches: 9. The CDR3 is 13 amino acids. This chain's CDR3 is CSSGLAGEYEQFF. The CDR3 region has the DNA TGCAGTTCTGGGCTAGCGGGAGAGTATGAGCAGTTCTTC.

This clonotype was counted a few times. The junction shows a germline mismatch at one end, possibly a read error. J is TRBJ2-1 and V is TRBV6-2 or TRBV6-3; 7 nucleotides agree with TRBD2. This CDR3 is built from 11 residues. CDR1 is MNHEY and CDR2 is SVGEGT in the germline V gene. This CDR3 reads CASSQRTRWIF. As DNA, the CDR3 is TGTGCCAGCAGTCAAAGGACTAGGTGGATCTTC.

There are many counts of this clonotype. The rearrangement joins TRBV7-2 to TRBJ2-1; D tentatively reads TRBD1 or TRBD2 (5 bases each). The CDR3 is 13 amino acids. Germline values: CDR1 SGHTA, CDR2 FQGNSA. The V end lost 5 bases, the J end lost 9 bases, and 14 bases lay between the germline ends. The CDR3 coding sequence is TGTGCCAGCAGCCCCCGGGACGGAGGTGAGCAGTTCTTC. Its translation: CASSPRDGGEQFF.

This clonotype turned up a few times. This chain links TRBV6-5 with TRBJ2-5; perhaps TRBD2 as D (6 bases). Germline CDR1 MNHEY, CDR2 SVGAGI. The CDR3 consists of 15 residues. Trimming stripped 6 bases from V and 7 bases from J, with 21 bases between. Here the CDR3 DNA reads TGTGCCAGCAGCCCCGGGTCGGGGAGGTCAGGGACCCAGTACTTC. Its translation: CASSPGSGRSGTQYF.

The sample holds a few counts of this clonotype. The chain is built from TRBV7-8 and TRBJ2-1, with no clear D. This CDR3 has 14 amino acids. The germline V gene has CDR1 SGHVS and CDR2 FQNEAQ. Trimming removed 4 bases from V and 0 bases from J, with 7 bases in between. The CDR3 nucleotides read TGTGCCAGCAGCTGGTCGGGCTCCTACAATGAGCAGTTCTTC. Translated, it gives CASSWSGSYNEQFF.

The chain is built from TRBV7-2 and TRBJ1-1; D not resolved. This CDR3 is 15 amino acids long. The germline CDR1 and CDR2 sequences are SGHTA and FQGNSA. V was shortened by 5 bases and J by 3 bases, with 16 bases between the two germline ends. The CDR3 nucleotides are TGTGCCAGCAGCCGTGACGGGTATAGGGACACTGAAGCTTTCTTT. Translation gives CASSRDGYRDTEAFF.

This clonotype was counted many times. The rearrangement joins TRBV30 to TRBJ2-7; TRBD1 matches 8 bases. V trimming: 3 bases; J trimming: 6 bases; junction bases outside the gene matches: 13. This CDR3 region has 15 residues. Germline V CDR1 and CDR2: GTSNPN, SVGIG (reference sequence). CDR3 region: CAWRPRTGSFSEQYF. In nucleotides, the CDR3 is TGTGCCTGGAGACCCCGGACAGGGAGTTTCTCCGAGCAGTACTTC.

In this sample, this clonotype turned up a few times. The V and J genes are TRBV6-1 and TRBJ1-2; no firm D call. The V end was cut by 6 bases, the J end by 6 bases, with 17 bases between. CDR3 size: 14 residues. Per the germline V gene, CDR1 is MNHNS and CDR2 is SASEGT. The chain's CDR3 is CASRSPESSNGYTF. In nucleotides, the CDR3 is TGTGCCAGCAGGTCCCCCGAGTCTTCGAATGGCTACACCTTC.

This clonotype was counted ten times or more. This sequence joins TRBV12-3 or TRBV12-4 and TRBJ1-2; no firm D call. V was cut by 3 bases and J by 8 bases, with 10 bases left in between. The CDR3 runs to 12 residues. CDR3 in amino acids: CASSLGAMGYTF. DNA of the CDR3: TGTGCCAGCAGTTTGGGAGCAATGGGCTACACCTTC.

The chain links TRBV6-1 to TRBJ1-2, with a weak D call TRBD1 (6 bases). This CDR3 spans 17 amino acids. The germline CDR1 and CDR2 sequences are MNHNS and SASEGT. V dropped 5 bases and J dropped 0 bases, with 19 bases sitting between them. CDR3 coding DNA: TGTGCCAGCAGTCGCCACTTGACAGGCGCCACTAACTATGGCTACACCTTC. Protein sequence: CASSRHLTGATNYGYTF.

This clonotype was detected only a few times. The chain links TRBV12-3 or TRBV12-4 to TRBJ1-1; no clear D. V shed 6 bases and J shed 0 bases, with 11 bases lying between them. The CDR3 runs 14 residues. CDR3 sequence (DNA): TGTGCCAGCAGAAAACAGACAATGAACACTGAAGCTTTCTTT. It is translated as CASRKQTMNTEAFF.

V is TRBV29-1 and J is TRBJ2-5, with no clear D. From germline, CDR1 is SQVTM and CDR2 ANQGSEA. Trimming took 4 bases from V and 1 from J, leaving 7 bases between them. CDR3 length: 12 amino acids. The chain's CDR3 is CSVVQFQETQYF. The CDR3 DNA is TGCAGCGTTGTTCAGTTCCAAGAGACCCAGTACTTC.

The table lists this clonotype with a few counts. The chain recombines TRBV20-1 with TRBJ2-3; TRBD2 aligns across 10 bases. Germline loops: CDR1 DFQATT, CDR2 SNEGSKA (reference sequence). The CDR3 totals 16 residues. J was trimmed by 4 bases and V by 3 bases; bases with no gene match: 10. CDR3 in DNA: TGCAGTGCTAGTCGGGGTGCTAGCGGGAGACCAGATACGCAGTATTTT. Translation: CSASRGASGRPDTQYF.

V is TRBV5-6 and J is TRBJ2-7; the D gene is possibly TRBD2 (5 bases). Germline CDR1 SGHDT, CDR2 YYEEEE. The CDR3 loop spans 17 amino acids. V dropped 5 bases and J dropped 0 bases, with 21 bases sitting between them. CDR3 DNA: TGTGCCAGCAGTCATGGTGAGGTGGGAGCGATCTCCTACGAGCAGTACTTC. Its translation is CASSHGEVGAISYEQYF.

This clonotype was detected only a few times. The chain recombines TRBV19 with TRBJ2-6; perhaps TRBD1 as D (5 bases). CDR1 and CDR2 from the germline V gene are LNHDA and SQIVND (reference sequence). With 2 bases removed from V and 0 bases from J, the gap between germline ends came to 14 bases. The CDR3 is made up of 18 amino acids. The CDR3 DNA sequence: TGTGCCAGTAGTATACTGGGGCAGGTCCGCTCTGGGGCCAACGTCCTGACTTTC. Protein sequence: CASSILGQVRSGANVLTF.

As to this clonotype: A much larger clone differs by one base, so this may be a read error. The CDR3 nucleotides are TGCGCCAGCAGCACCGTCACAGGGGCCAACGTCCTGACTTTC. This gives the protein CASSTVTGANVLTF. This chain connects TRBV5-1 to TRBJ2-6; unclear D gene. V was pared by 4 bases and J by 4 bases, with 9 bases between. The germline CDR1 and CDR2 sequences are SGHRS and YFSETQ. The CDR3 loop spans 14 amino acids.

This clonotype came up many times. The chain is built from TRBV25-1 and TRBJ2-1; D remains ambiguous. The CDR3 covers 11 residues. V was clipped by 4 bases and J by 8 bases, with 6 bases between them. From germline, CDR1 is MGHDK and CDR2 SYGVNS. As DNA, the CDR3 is TGTGCCAGCAGTGTTTTCGATGAGCAGTTCTTC. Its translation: CASSVFDEQFF.

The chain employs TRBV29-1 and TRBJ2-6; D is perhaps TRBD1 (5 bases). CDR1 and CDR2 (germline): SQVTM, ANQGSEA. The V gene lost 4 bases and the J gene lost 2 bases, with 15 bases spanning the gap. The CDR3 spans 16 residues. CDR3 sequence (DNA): TGCAGCGTTGCTTTTAGGGGATTCCCTGGGGCCAACGTCCTGACTTTC. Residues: CSVAFRGFPGANVLTF.

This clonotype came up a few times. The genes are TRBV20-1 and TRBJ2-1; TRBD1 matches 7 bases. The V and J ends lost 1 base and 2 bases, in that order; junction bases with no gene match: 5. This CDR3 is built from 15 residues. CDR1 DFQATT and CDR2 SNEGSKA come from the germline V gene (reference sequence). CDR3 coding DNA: TGCAGTGCTAGAGCCATAAGGGGGCCCTACAATGAGCAGTTCTTC. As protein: CSARAIRGPYNEQFF.

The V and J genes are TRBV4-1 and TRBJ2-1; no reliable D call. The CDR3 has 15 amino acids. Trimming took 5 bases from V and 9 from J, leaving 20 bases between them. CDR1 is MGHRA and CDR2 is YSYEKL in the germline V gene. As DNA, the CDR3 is TGCGCCAGCAGCAAATTAGGCGATAGGGCGGTTGAGCAGTTCTTC. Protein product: CASSKLGDRAVEQFF.

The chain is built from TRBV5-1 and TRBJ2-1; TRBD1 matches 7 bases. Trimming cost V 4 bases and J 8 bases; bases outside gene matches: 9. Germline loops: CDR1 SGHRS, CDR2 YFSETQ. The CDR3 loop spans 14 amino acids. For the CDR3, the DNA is TGCGCCAGCAGCATAAGACAGGGCAACCATGAGCAGTTCTTC. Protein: CASSIRQGNHEQFF.

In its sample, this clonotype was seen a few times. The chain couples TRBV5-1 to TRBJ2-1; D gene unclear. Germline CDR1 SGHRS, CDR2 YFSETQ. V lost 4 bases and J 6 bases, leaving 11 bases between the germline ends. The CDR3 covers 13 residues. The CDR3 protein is CASSPAPFNEQFF. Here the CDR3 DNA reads TGCGCCAGCAGCCCAGCCCCCTTCAATGAGCAGTTCTTC.